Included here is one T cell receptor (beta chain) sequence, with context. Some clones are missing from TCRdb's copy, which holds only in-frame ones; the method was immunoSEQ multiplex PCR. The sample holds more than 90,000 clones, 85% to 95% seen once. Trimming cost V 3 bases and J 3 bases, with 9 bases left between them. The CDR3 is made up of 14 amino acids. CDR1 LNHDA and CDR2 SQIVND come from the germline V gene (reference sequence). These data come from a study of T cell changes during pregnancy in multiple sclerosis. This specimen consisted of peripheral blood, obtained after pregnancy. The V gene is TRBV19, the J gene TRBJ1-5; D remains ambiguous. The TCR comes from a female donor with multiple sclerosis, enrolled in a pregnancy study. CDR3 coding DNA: TGTGCCAGTAGTATCCGGGAAGCCAATCAGCCCCAGCATTTT. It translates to CASSIREANQPQHF.